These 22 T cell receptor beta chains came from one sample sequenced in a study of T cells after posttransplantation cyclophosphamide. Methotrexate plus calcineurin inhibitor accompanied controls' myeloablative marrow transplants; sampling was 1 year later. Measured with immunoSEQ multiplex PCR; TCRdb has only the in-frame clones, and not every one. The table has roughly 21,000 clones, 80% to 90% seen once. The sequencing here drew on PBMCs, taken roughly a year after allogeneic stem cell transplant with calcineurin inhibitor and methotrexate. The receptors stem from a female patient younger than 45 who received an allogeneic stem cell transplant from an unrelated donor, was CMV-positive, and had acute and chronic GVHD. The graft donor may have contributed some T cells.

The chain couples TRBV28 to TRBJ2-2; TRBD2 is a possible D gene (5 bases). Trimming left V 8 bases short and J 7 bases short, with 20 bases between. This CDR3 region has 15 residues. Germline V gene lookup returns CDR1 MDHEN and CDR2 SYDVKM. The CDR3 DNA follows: TGTGCCAGCCATGAGGGAGCTGGATGGGACGGGGAGCTGTTTTTT. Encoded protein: CASHEGAGWDGELFF.

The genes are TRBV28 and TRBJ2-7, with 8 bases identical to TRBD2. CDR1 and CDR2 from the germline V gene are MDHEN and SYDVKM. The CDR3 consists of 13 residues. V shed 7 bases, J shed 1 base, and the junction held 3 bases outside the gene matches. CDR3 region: CASTREVSYEQYF. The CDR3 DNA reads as TGTGCCAGCACGCGGGAGGTATCCTACGAGCAGTACTTC.

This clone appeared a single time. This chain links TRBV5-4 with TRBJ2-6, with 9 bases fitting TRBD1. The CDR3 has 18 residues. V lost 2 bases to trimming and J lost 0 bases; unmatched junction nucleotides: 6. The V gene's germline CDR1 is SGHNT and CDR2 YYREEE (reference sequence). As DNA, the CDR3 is TGTGCCAGCAGCTTAAGGACAGGGGCGCACTCTGGGGCCAACGTCCTGACTTTC. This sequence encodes CASSLRTGAHSGANVLTF.

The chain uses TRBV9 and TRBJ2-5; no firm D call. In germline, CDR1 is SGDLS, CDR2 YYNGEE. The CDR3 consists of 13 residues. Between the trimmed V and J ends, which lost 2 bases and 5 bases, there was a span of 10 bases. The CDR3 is CASSVGSWETQYF. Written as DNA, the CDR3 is TGTGCCAGCAGCGTCGGTAGTTGGGAGACCCAGTACTTC.

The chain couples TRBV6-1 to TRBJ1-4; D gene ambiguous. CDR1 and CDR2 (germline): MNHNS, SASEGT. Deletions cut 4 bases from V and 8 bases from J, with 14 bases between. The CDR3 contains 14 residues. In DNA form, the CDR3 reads TGTGCCAGCAGTGTCAGCCAGGTGTTAGAAAAACTGTTTTTT. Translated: CASSVSQVLEKLFF.

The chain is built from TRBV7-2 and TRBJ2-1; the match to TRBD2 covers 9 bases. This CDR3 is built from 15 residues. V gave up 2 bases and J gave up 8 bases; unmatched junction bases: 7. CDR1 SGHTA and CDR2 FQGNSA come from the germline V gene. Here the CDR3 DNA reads TGTGCCAGCAGCTTAAAGGGCGGGAGGGCCGATGAGCAGTTCTTC. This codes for CASSLKGGRADEQFF.

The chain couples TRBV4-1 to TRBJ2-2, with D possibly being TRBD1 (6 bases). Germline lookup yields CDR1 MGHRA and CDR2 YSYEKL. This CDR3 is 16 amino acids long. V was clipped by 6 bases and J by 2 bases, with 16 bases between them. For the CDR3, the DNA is TGCGCCAGCAGTCAGAGAGACAGGATTAACACCGGGGAGCTGTTTTTT. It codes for CASSQRDRINTGELFF.

The CDR3 sequence: CASSGGFKAETQYF. Here the CDR3 DNA reads TGTGCCAGCAGTGGAGGCTTTAAGGCAGAGACCCAGTACTTC. The genes are TRBV6-1 and TRBJ2-5; D gene ambiguous. CDR3 length: 14 residues. Trimming shortened V by 4 bases and J by 4 bases, and 13 bases separated the two germline ends. From germline, CDR1 is MNHNS and CDR2 SASEGT.

The CDR3 DNA follows: TGTGCCAGCAGCGTAGGATTCCGGGACAGTTACACCGGGGAGCTGTTTTTT. Protein sequence: CASSVGFRDSYTGELFF. The rearrangement links TRBV11-3 to TRBJ2-2; TRBD1 agrees at 7 bases. V shed 5 bases and J 3 bases; nucleotides not matched to a gene: 12. The CDR3 loop spans 17 amino acids. Germline V gene sequence: CDR1 SGHNT, CDR2 YENEEA.

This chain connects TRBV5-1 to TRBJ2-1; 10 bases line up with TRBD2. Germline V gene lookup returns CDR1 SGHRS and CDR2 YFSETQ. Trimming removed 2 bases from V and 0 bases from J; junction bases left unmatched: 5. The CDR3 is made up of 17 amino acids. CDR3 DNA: TGCGCCAGCAGCTTACCTATAGCGGGGGGCTCCTACAATGAGCAGTTCTTC. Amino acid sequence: CASSLPIAGGSYNEQFF.

The CDR3 DNA follows: TGCGCCAGCAGCCAAGGACTAGCGAACGAGCAGTACTTC. Protein: CASSQGLANEQYF. The chain employs TRBV4-3 and TRBJ2-5; TRBD2 matches 8 bases. The J call may be in error: the DNA end matches TRBJ2-7 better. The V gene's germline CDR1 is LGHNA and CDR2 YSLEER. This CDR3 comprises 13 residues.

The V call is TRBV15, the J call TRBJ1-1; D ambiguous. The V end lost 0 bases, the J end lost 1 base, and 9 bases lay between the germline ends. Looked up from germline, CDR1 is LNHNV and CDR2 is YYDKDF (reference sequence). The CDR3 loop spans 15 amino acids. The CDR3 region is CATSRDLGGNTEAFF. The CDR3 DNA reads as TGTGCCACCAGCAGAGATCTAGGTGGGAACACTGAAGCTTTCTTT.

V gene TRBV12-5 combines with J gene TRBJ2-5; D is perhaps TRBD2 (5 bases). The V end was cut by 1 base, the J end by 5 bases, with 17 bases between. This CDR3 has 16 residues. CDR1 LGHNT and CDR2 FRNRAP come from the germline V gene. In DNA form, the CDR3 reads TGTGCTAGTGGTTTGGCGTACGGTCCGACGGGGGAGACCCAGTACTTC. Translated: CASGLAYGPTGETQYF. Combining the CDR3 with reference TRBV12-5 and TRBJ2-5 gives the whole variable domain DARVTQTPRHKVTEMGQEVTMRCQPILGHNTVFWYRQTMMQGLELLAYFRNRAPLDDSGMPKDRFSAEMPDATLATLKIQPSEPRDSAVYFCASGLAYGPTGETQYFGPGTRLLVL.

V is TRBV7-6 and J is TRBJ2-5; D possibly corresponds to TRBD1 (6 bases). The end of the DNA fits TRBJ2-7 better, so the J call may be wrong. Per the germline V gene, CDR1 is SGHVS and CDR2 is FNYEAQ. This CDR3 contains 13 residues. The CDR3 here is CASSFFSGDEQYF. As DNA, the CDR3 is TGTGCCAGCAGCTTTTTCTCAGGGGACGAGCAGTACTTC.

This chain's CDR3 is CSVAPDYNEQFF. The DNA of the CDR3 is TGCAGCGTTGCCCCAGACTACAATGAGCAGTTCTTC. The V and J genes are TRBV29-1 and TRBJ2-1; D is ambiguous. Trimming left V 4 bases short and J 3 bases short, with 7 bases between. Germline lookup yields CDR1 SQVTM and CDR2 ANQGSEA. This CDR3 contains 12 residues.

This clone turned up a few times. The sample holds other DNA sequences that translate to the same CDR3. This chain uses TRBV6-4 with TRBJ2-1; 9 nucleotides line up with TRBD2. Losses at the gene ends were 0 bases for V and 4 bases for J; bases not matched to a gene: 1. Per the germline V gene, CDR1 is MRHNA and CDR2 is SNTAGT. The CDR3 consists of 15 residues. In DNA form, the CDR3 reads TGTGCCAGCAGTGACTCTAGCGGGAGTTACAATGAGCAGTTCTTC. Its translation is CASSDSSGSYNEQFF.

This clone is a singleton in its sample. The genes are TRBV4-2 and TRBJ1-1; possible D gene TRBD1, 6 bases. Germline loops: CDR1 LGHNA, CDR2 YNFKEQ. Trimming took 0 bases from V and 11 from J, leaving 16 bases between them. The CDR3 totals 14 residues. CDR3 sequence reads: CASSQDSAGAAAFF. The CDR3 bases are TGTGCCAGCAGCCAAGATTCGGCGGGGGCCGCGGCTTTCTTT.

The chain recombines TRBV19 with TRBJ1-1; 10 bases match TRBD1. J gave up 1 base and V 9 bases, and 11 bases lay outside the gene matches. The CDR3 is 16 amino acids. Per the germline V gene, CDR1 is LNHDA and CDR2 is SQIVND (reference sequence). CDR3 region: CASVADRGLRNTEAFF. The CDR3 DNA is TGTGCCAGCGTAGCCGACAGGGGGCTAAGGAACACTGAAGCTTTCTTT.

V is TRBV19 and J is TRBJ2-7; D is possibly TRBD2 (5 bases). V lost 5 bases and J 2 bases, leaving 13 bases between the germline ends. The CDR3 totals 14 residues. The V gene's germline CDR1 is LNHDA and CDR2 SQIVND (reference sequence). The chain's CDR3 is CASSYAAAPYEQYF. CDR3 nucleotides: TGTGCCAGTAGTTACGCAGCGGCCCCCTACGAGCAGTACTTC.

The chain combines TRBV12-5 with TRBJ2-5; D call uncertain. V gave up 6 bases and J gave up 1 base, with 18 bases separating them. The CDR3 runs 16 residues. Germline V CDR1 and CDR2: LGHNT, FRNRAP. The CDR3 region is CASGLVGLVRQETQYF. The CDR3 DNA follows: TGTGCTAGTGGCCTGGTCGGGTTGGTTCGCCAAGAGACCCAGTACTTC.

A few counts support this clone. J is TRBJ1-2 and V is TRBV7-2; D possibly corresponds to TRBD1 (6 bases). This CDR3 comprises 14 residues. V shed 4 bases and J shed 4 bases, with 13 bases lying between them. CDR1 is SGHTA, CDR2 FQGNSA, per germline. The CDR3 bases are TGTGCCAGCAGCTCGGGGGGCAGCTCCTATGGCTACACCTTC. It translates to CASSSGGSSYGYTF.

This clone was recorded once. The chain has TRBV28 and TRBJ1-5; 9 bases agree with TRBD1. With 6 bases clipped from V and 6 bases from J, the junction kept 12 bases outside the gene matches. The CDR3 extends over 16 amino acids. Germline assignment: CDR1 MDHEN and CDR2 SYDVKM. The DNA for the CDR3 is TGTGCCAGCAGACCCCGGGGGACAGGGAAGTCTCAGCCCCAGCATTTT. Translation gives CASRPRGTGKSQPQHF.